These 19 T cell receptor beta chains were all obtained from the same sample, sequenced in a study of beta chain features in type 1 diabetes. Whole-study results and caveats: People with Type 1 diabetes carried modestly yet significantly shorter TCRB CDR3s in all four CD4+ subsets.

cDNA synthesis used the whole RNA isolate, giving expressed TCRB sequences. Here immunoSEQ multiplex PCR was the method, and the copy in TCRdb shows in-frame clones only, minus some. This sample has tens of thousands of clones, with 50% to 60% found just once. No antigen has been identified for these receptors. Sequencing was carried out using stem cell memory CD4+ T cells from blood. The receptors here all came from a man younger than 30 with type 1 diabetes.

The chain employs TRBV7-9 and TRBJ1-2; possibly TRBD1 for D (5 bases). The germline gives CDR1 SEHNR, CDR2 FQNEAQ (reference sequence). V was cut by 2 bases and J by 6 bases, with 10 bases left in between. The CDR3 is 13 residues long. CDR3 in DNA: TGTGCCAGCAGCTTATGGGGGGAGAATGGCTACACCTTC. The encoded protein is CASSLWGENGYTF. The entire variable domain, with the rest obtained from reference TRBV7-9 and TRBJ1-2, is as follows: DTGVSQNPRHKITKRGQNVTFRCDPISEHNRLYWYRQTLGQGPEFLTYFQNEAQLEKSRLLSDRFSAERPKGSFSTLEIQRTEQGDSAMYLCASSLWGENGYTFGSGTRLTVV.

The chain uses TRBV7-2 and TRBJ2-2; D remains ambiguous. This CDR3 is 13 amino acids long. The V end was cut by 6 bases, the J end by 4 bases, with 9 bases between. Germline V gene sequence: CDR1 SGHTA, CDR2 FQGNSA. The CDR3 region has the DNA TGTGCCAGCAGAATGACAAGCACCGGGGAGCTGTTTTTT. Amino acid sequence: CASRMTSTGELFF. The full variable domain, with the rest looked up from reference TRBV7-2 and TRBJ2-2, is GAGVSQSPSNKVTEKGKDVELRCDPISGHTALYWYRQSLGQGLEFLIYFQGNSAPDKSGLPSDRFSAERTGGSVSTLTIQRTQQEDSAVYLCASRMTSTGELFFGEGSRLTVL.

The V call is TRBV27, the J call TRBJ2-7, with 8 bases matching TRBD1. There are 12 residues in the CDR3. V dropped 8 bases and J dropped 7; count of bases not matched to a gene: 7. Germline V gene sequence: CDR1 MNHEY, CDR2 SMNVEV (reference sequence). The chain's CDR3 is CASRTGYGEQYF. The CDR3, as DNA: TGTGCCAGCCGGACAGGGTATGGTGAGCAGTACTTC.

This clone showed up just a few times. The chain is built from TRBV15 and TRBJ2-1, with 10 bases aligning to TRBD2. CDR3 length equals 15 residues. V shed 5 bases and J 4 bases; nucleotides not matched to a gene: 5. Germline CDR1 and CDR2: LNHNV and YYDKDF (reference sequence). CDR3 protein: CATSVPSGGYNEQFF. CDR3 bases: TGTGCCACCAGCGTCCCTAGCGGGGGATACAATGAGCAGTTCTTC.

The chain joins TRBV5-1 to TRBJ2-5; 11 nucleotides line up with TRBD2. Germline V gives CDR1 SGHRS, CDR2 YFSETQ. This CDR3 comprises 18 residues. Trimming removed 4 bases from V and 1 base from J; junction bases left unmatched: 12. CDR3 DNA sequence: TGCGCCAGCAGCCGATTCCCCGGGACTAGCGGCTCCCAAGAGACCCAGTACTTC. It yields the protein CASSRFPGTSGSQETQYF.

The V call is TRBV9, the J call TRBJ1-5; TRBD1 matches 8 bases. Germline V lookup: CDR1 SGDLS, CDR2 YYNGEE. The CDR3 covers 20 residues. J gave up 2 bases and V 0 bases, and 16 bases lay outside the gene matches. In nucleotides, the CDR3 is TGTGCCAGCAGCGTAGAGCGGTTGAACCGGGACAGGACTGGCAATCAGCCCCAGCATTTT. It yields the protein CASSVERLNRDRTGNQPQHF.

This clone was counted a few times. V usage is TRBV7-9 and J usage is TRBJ2-5, with a weak D call TRBD1 (5 bases). V was clipped by 5 bases and J by 1 base, with 17 bases between them. There are 16 residues in the CDR3. Germline CDR1 SEHNR, CDR2 FQNEAQ (reference sequence). Written as DNA, the CDR3 is TGTGCCAGCAGCGTCAATAGACAGCTACTCCAAGAGACCCAGTACTTC. As protein: CASSVNRQLLQETQYF.

The J gene is TRBJ2-5, the V gene TRBV5-1; perhaps TRBD1 as D (5 bases). Between the trimmed V and J ends, which lost 3 bases and 1 base, there was a span of 16 bases. Germline CDR1 is SGHRS and CDR2 is YFSETQ. CDR3 length equals 16 residues. CDR3 DNA: TGCGCCAGCAGCTATGACAGCCTCTCCTCCCAAGAGACCCAGTACTTC. It encodes CASSYDSLSSQETQYF.

A few counts support this clone. V gene TRBV4-3 combines with J gene TRBJ1-3; D might be TRBD1 (5 bases). The CDR3 is 13 residues long. The ends were cut back, 1 base at V and 4 bases at J, with 5 bases in the middle. Germline CDR1 and CDR2: LGHNA and YSLEER. CDR3 bases: TGCGCCAGCAGCCAAGGGGGCGGAAACACCATATATTTT. The encoded protein is CASSQGGGNTIYF.

V is TRBV28 and J is TRBJ1-2; 9 nucleotides agree with TRBD1. This CDR3 has 15 residues. Germline trimming cut 5 bases from V and 1 base from J; bases unmatched to any gene: 5. CDR1 and CDR2 from the germline V gene are MDHEN and SYDVKM. The CDR3 DNA reads as TGTGCCAGCAGTCTTCCGGACAGGGGTAACTATGGCTACACCTTC. The encoded protein is CASSLPDRGNYGYTF.

V gene TRBV28 combines with J gene TRBJ1-2; D is ambiguous. The CDR3 covers 11 residues. Germline assignment: CDR1 MDHEN and CDR2 SYDVKM. Deletions cut 5 bases from V and 8 bases from J, with 9 bases between. CDR3 coding DNA: TGTGCCAGCAGTGCAGGTGGGGGCTACACCTTC. As protein: CASSAGGGYTF.

The chain combines TRBV6-1 with TRBJ1-5, with 8 bases matching TRBD1. Germline V CDR1 and CDR2: MNHNS, SASEGT. The CDR3 totals 14 residues. V gave up 5 bases and J gave up 6 bases; unmatched junction bases: 6. The CDR3 sequence is CASSPTGVGQPQHF. The CDR3 nucleotides read TGTGCCAGCAGTCCGACAGGGGTAGGTCAGCCCCAGCATTTT.

The chain joins TRBV7-9 to TRBJ1-1; TRBD1 aligns across 7 bases. The CDR3 totals 14 residues. Germline CDR1 SEHNR, CDR2 FQNEAQ (reference sequence). V was pared by 5 bases and J by 2 bases, with 5 bases of the junction left unmatched. The CDR3 nucleotides read TGTGCCAGCAGCCTGGGACAGTCCAACACTGAAGCTTTCTTT. This sequence encodes CASSLGQSNTEAFF.

The V and J genes are TRBV18 and TRBJ2-1, with TRBD2 matching 7 bases. Losses at the gene ends were 3 bases for V and 0 bases for J; bases not matched to a gene: 5. Germline assignment: CDR1 KGHSH and CDR2 LQKENI. The length of the CDR3 is 16 residues. For the CDR3, the DNA is TGTGCCAGCTCACCGGGGGAGGGAGCCTCCTACAATGAGCAGTTCTTC. Translated, it gives CASSPGEGASYNEQFF.

The chain recombines TRBV15 with TRBJ2-3, with TRBD2 identical over 14 bases. With 4 bases clipped from V and 5 bases from J, the junction kept 11 bases outside the gene matches. Germline values: CDR1 LNHNV, CDR2 YYDKDF (reference sequence). The CDR3 is 18 residues long. Written as DNA, the CDR3 is TGTGCCACCAGCACCGGAGGGCGACTAGCGGGGGGGCTAGATACGCAGTATTTT. This translates into CATSTGGRLAGGLDTQYF.

The genes are TRBV27 and TRBJ1-2, with 8 bases aligning to TRBD1. Germline V gene lookup returns CDR1 MNHEY and CDR2 SMNVEV (reference sequence). The V segment lost 4 bases and the J segment 5 bases; nucleotides outside the gene matches: 6. The CDR3 consists of 14 residues. The CDR3 nucleotides read TGTGCCAGCAGTTCGTTTGGACAGGGATATGGCTACACCTTC. It translates to CASSSFGQGYGYTF.

This sequence joins TRBV25-1 and TRBJ2-1, with TRBD1 matching 10 bases. This CDR3 is built from 15 residues. Germline V gives CDR1 MGHDK, CDR2 SYGVNS. Unmatched junction bases numbered 7, after V lost 4 bases and J lost 7 bases. This chain's CDR3 is CASSAPGTGVNEQFF. CDR3 bases: TGTGCCAGCAGTGCTCCCGGGACAGGGGTTAATGAGCAGTTCTTC.

This clone occurred a few times. The V and J genes are TRBV7-2 and TRBJ2-5; 8 nucleotides match TRBD2. The J call may not be correct, given that the DNA end is closer to TRBJ2-7. Germline CDR1 and CDR2: SGHTA and FQGNSA. The CDR3 is 14 residues long. CDR3 nucleotide sequence: TGTGCCAGCAGCTTTTGGAGCGGGAGATACGAGCAGTACTTC. It is translated as CASSFWSGRYEQYF.

V gene TRBV6-5 combines with J gene TRBJ2-7; 8 bases line up with TRBD2. CDR1 and CDR2 from the germline V gene are MNHEY and SVGAGI. The CDR3 sequence is 13 residues long. V trimming: 5 bases; J trimming: 3 bases; junction bases outside the gene matches: 3. The CDR3 DNA sequence: TGTGCCAGCAGTCAACGGGAGGGCTACGAGCAGTACTTC. Its translation: CASSQREGYEQYF.